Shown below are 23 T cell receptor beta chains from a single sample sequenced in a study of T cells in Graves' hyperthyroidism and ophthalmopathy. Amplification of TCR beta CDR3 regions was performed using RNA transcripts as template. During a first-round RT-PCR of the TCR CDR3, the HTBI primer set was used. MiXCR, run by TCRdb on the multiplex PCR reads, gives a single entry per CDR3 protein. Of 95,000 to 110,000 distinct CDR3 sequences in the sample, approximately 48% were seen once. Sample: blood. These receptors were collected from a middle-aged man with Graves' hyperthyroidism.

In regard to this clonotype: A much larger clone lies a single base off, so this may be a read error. The CDR3 DNA is TGTGCCAGCAGCCACCCGACAGGGTCTAATTCACCCCTCCACTTT. This gives the protein CASSHPTGSNSPLHF. J is TRBJ1-6 and V is TRBV14, with 7 nucleotides matching TRBD1. Germline V gives CDR1 SGHDN, CDR2 FVKESK. V was pared by 3 bases and J by 6 bases, with 5 bases of the junction left unmatched. The CDR3 contains 15 residues.

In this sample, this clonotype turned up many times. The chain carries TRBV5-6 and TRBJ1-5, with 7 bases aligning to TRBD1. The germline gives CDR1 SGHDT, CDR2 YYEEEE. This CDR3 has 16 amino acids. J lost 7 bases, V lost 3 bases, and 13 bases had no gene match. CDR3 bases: TGTGCCAGCAGCTCATTTGTAGGGGGCCCCCGGCAGCCCCAGCATTTT. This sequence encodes CASSSFVGGPRQPQHF.

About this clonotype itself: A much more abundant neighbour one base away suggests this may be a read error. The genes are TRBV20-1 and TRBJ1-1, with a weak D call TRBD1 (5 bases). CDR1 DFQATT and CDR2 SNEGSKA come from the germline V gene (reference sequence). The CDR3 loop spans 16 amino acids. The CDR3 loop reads CSARDKKWGEYGEAVF. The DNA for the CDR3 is TGCAGTGCTAGAGATAAAAAGTGGGGGGAGTATGGTGAAGCTGTCTTT.

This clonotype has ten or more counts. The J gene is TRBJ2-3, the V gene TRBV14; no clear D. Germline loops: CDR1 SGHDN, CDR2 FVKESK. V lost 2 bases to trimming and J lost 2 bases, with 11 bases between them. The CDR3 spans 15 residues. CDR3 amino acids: CASSQYPRPTDTQYF. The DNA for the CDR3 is TGTGCCAGCAGCCAATACCCTCGCCCCACAGATACGCAGTATTTT.

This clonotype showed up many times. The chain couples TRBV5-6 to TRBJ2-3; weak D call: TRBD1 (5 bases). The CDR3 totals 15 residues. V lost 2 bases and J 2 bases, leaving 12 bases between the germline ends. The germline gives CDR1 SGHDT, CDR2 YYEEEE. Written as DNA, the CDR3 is TGTGCCAGCAGCTTAGGTATCAGGGTCACAGATACGCAGTATTTT. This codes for CASSLGIRVTDTQYF.

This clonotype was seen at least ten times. The CDR3 region is CASSPRTSGGGDTQYF. For the CDR3, the DNA is TGTGCCAGCAGCCCCCGGACTAGCGGGGGGGGGGATACGCAGTATTTT. V gene TRBV7-2 combines with J gene TRBJ2-3; TRBD2 matches 15 bases. CDR3 size: 16 residues. Trimming cost V 5 bases and J 6 bases; bases outside gene matches: 6. Germline V gives CDR1 SGHTA, CDR2 FQGNSA.

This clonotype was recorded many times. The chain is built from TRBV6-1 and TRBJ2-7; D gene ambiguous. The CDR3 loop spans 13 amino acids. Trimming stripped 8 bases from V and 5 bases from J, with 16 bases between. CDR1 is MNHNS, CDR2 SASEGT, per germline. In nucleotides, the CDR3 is TGTGCCAGCCTACCGACACATCCTAACGAGCAGTACTTC. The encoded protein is CASLPTHPNEQYF.

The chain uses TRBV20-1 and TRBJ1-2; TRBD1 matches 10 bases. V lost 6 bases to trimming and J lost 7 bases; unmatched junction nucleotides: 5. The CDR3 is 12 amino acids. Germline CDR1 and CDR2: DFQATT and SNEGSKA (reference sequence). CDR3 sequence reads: CSARDRGPGYTF. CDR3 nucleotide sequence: TGCAGTGCCCGAGACAGGGGGCCTGGCTACACCTTC.

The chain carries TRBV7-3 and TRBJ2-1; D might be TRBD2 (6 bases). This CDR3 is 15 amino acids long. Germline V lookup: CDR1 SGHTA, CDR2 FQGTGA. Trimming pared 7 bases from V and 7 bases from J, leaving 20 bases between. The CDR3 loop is CASKETGTWENEQFF. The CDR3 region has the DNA TGTGCCAGCAAAGAGACCGGGACTTGGGAGAATGAGCAGTTCTTC. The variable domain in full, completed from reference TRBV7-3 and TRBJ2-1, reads GAGVSQTPSNKVTEKGKYVELRCDPISGHTALYWYRQSLGQGPEFLIYFQGTGAADDSGLPNDRFFAVRPEGSVSTLKIQRTERGDSAVYLCASKETGTWENEQFFGPGTRLTVL.

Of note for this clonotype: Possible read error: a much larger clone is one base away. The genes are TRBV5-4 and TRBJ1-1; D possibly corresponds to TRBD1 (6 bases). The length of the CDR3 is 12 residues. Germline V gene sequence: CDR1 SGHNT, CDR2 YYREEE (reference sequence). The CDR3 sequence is CASSPWDTEASF. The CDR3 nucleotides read TGTGCCAGCAGCCCCTGGGACACTGAAGCTTCCTTT. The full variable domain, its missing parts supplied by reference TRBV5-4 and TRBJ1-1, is ETGVTQSPTHLIKTRGQQVTLRCSSQSGHNTVSWYQQALGQGPQFIFQYYREEENGRGNFPPRFSGLQFPNYSSELNVNALELDDSALYLCASSPWDTEASFGQGTRLTVV.

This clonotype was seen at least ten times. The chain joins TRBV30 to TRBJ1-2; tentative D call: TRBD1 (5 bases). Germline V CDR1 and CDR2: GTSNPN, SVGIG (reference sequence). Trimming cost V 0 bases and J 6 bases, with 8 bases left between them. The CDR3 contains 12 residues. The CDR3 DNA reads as TGTGCCTGGAGTGTTAAGGGGAATGGCTACACCTTC. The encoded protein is CAWSVKGNGYTF.

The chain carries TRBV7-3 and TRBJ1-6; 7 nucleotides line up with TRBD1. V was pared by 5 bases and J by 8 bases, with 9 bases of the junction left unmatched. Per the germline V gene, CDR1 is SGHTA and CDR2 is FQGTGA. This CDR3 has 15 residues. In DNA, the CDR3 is TGTGCCAGCAGCCCCCTGACAGGGAAGTATTCACCCCTCCACTTT. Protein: CASSPLTGKYSPLHF.

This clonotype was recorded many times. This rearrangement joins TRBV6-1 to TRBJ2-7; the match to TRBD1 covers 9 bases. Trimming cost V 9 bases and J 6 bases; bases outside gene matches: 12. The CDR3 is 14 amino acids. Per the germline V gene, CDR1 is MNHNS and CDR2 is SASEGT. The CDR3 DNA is TGTGCCAGTCTACCGGGACAGGGCTATTTCGAGCAGTACTTC. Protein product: CASLPGQGYFEQYF.

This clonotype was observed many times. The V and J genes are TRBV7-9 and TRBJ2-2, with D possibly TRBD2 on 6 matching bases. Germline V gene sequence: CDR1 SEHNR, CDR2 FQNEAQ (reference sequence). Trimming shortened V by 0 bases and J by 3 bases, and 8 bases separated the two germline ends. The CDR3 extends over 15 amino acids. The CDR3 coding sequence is TGTGCCAGCAGCTTAGCGGGAGGAGACACCGGGGAGCTGTTTTTT. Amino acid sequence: CASSLAGGDTGELFF.

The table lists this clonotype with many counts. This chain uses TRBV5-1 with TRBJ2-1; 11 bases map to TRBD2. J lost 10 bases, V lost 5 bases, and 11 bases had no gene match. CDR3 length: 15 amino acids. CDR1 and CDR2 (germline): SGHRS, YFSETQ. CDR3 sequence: CASSPGLAGPWEQFF. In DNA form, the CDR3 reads TGCGCCAGCAGTCCCGGACTAGCGGGTCCATGGGAGCAGTTCTTC.

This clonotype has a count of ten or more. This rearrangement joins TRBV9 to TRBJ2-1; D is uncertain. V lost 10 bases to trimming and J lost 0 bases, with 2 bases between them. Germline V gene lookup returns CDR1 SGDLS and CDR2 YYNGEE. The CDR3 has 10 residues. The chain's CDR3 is CAGSYNEQFF. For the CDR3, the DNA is TGTGCCGGCTCCTACAATGAGCAGTTCTTC.

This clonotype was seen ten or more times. The CDR3 is CASSDSTSGDYNEQFF. The CDR3 DNA sequence: TGTGCCAGCAGTGACTCGACTAGCGGGGACTACAATGAGCAGTTCTTC. The V gene is TRBV6-4, the J gene TRBJ2-1; 11 nucleotides align to TRBD2. The V gene end was trimmed by 0 bases and the J gene end by 3 bases; junction bases not matched to a gene: 1. CDR1 and CDR2 (germline): MRHNA, SNTAGT. There are 16 residues in the CDR3.

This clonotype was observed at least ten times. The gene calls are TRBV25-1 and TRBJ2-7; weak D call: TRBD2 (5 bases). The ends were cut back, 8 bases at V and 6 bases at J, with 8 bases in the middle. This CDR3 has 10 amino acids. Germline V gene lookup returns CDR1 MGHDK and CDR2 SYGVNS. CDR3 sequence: CASGGAEQYF. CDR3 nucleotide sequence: TGTGCCAGCGGAGGTGCCGAGCAGTACTTC.

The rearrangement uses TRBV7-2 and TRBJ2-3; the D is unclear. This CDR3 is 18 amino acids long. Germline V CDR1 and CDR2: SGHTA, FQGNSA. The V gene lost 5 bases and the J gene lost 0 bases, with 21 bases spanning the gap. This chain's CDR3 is CASSQDEGYSSSTDTQYF. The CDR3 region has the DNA TGTGCCAGCAGCCAAGATGAAGGGTACTCCTCTAGCACAGATACGCAGTATTTT.

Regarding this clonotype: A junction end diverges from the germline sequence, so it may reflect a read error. This CDR3 is CASSRALGQDITEACF. CDR3 sequence (DNA): TGTGCCAGCAGCCGGGCTTTAGGGCAGGACATCACTGAAGCTTGCTTT. The rearrangement uses TRBV7-8 and TRBJ1-1; D possibly corresponds to TRBD1 (5 bases). The CDR3 is 16 amino acids. Germline V CDR1 and CDR2: SGHVS, FQNEAQ. Complete variable domain (other parts from reference TRBV7-8 and TRBJ1-1): GAGVSQSPRYKVAKRGQDVALRCDPISGHVSLFWYQQALGQGPEFLTYFQNEAQLDKSGLPSDRFFAERPEGSVSTLKIQRTQQEDSAVYLCASSRALGQDITEACFGQGTRLTVV.

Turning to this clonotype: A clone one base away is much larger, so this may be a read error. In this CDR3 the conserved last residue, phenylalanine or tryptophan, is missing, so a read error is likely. The CDR3 region has the DNA TGTGCCAGCAGCGGCGGCGGAGGGTTCACTGAAGCTTTCTTG. This translates into CASSGGGGFTEAFL. The genes are TRBV5-6 and TRBJ1-1; no clear D gene. Trimming removed 4 bases at V and 4 bases at J, with 14 bases between. The germline gives CDR1 SGHDT, CDR2 YYEEEE. CDR3 size: 14 residues.

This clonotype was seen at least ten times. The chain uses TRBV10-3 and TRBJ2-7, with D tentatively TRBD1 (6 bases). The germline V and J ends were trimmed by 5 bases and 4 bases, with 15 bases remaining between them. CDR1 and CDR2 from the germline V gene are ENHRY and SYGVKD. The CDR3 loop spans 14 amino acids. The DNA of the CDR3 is TGTGCCATCAGTCCCTTGGGCAGGGGTTACGAGCAGTACTTC. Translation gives CAISPLGRGYEQYF.

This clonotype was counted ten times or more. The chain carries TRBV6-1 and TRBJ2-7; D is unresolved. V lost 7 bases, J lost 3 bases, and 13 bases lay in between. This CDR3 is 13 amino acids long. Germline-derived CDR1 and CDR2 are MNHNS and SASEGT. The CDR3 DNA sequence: TGTGCCAGCAATGACTTCATTTTCTACGAGCAGTACTTC. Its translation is CASNDFIFYEQYF.